The present T cell receptor (beta chain) was sequenced within a study of T cell responses to AZD1222 COVID-19 vaccine. Findings of the study overall: Most donors were white British and more were female, and clonal diversity was possibly underestimated. Increases in Spike-specific TCR breadth and depth were seen after two AZD1222 doses.

Assay: immunoSEQ multiplex PCR; the TCRdb copy retains only in-frame clones and omits some. This sample carries about 180,000 clones, about nine tenths of them seen once, and the ten largest clones take 2.6%. Germline V gene sequence: CDR1 SGHTA, CDR2 FQGNSA. V dropped 5 bases and J dropped 5; count of bases not matched to a gene: 8. The CDR3 runs to 14 residues. Concerning this clone: What it binds is unknown.

The sequencing here drew on peripheral blood, taken on day 0 of AZD1222 vaccination. V and J are TRBV7-2 and TRBJ2-7, with TRBD1 identical over 8 bases. The receptor's source is an adult in good health. The CDR3 loop is CASSGRGRINEQYF. In nucleotides, the CDR3 is TGTGCCAGCAGCGGCAGGGGGCGCATCAACGAGCAGTACTTC.